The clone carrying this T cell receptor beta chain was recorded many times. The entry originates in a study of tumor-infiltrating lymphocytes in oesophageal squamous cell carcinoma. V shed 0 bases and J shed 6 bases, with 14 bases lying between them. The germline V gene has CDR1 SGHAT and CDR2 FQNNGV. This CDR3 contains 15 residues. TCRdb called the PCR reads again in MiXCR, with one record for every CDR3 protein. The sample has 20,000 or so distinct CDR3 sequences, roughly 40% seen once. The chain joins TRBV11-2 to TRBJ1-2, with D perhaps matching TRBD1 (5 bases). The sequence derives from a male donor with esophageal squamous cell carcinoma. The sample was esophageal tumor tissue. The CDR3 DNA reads TGTGCCAGCAGCTTAGATCAAGCAGGGATGGATGGCTACACCTTC. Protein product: CASSLDQAGMDGYTF.